This record covers a single T cell receptor (beta chain). This clone was detected only a few times. Its antigen has not been determined. No clone much larger than this one lies a single base away; base qualities are absent. Trimming costs V 0 bases and J 1 base, and their ends lie 4 bases apart. The CDR3 runs 13 residues from the cysteine to the phenylalanine. Only the CDR3 part of the read is kept: 39 bases, read in frame from the first base. CDR1 SGHDT and CDR2 YYEEEE were looked up in the germline V gene. The data belong to a study of cytomegalovirus exposure and HLA in healthy donors (dated by TCRdb to 2016 to 2017). As for the study more broadly: An earlier analysis of several hundred of the donors reported more than 250 Gb of sequence data and about 100 million unique TCR beta sequences from roughly 200 million T cells. An early release covering some 640 HLA-typed donors comprised 250 to 350 gigabases of sequencing data and approximately 85 million unique TCR sequences. Of the 350 to 450 genotyped donors, 70% to 90% were placed in the genetic ancestry cluster associated with self-reported Caucasian donors. The study was designed to test whether signatures of past pathogen exposure could be identified by cataloging public T cell receptors. The study profiled the T cell repertoires of under 700 subjects by immunosequencing and related them to cytomegalovirus serostatus. A separate validation cohort of 100 to 150 different subjects was used in addition to the approximately 700-subject first cohort. The study combined high-throughput TCR immunosequencing, statistical association of individual TCRs with disease status, and machine learning to predict cytomegalovirus infection status. In a later analysis, previously published TCR beta repertoires from fewer than 750 donors were re-analyzed and high-resolution HLA genotyping was added so that TCR occurrence patterns could be studied. Rather than using new phenotypic data, the later analysis identified candidate immune exposures from TCR beta sequences and from how often those sequences occurred across donors. An earlier analysis of nearly 600 of the donors applied high-throughput TCR beta sequencing to assess whether each TCR beta V gene segment acted as functional or pseudogenic. Donor age, sex, ethnicity and CMV serostatus were compiled alongside the repertoire data. Genome-wide SNP genotypes for about 65% of the roughly 670 donors were used in a later genetic analysis, which treated that subset as a discovery cohort. Every repertoire in the discovery cohort had been generated on one and the same sequencing platform. Both class I and class II loci were covered by HLA typing, at four-digit resolution. Typing coverage differed by locus: A, B, C, DRB1 and DQB1 were typed in roughly 620-630 donors, DQA1 in approximately 520, DPA1 in around 610, and DPB1 in 450 to 490. Because of strong linkage in the cohort, roughly five DR-DQ haplotypes were treated as single units for association and clustering. On average, 235,054 unique TCR beta nucleotide sequences were sequenced per donor among fewer than 500 genotyped donors of the cohort, with roughly 18% of those sequences being non-productive.

Points the paper makes about the study in general: Because counts were too low, some 17 rarely observed V segments, including chromosome 9 orphons, were left out of the earlier analysis of some 600 of the donors. In a later analysis, several top co-occurrence clusters were reported to appear linked to parvovirus B19, influenza, CMV and Epstein-Barr virus. A later genetic analysis associated a missense DCLRE1C variant with V-gene and J-gene trimming of TCR beta chains, and an independent cohort replicated the association. HLA typing was unavailable for some donors at each locus, so association tests used only the typed subset. This cohort had only TCR beta chains sequenced, and the lack of alpha or paired-chain data limited which features could be detected. A total of some 180 TCR beta chains were listed by the study as associated with cytomegalovirus. Most CMV-associated TCR beta chains appeared to be HLA-restricted in a later analysis, and the HLA associations seemed to be driven largely by CMV exposure. Correlated functional status among segregating V segments might reflect linkage disequilibrium, but an unknown experimental factor could not be ruled out. A group of highly shared sequence variants was considered likely to be a technical artifact of the sequencing pipeline. Broadly in line with IMGT annotations, most TCR beta V segments showed up in productive rearrangements about 90% or about 30% of the time in an earlier analysis of 450 to 600 of the donors. Most TCR sequences were seen in very few donors, while some public TCRs were found in many individuals. A later genetic analysis reported fewer N-insertions in productive TCRs among donors in an Asian-associated ancestry cluster than the roughly 700-donor mean. Sequencing depth was assumed to be roughly uniform across donors in the presence/absence analyses, though that assumption may not hold. Assigning TCR associations to individual alleles was difficult when HLA alleles, especially DR and DQ, strongly co-occurred. A later analysis associated 16,951 TCR beta sequences with specific HLA alleles at a false discovery rate of 0.05. In vitro tests confirmed that a few of the cytomegalovirus-associated TCR beta chains recognize cytomegalovirus antigens. A further reported finding was that TCR beta sequences accurately predicted the HLA-A and HLA-B alleles for most subjects in the first cohort. The only immune exposure information available for the cohort was CMV serostatus. A later analysis found that HLA-associated TCR beta chains were more clonally expanded and had lower generation probabilities than equally common non-associated chains. In a later analysis, TCR association rates were found to vary across HLA loci, with the most associated TCRs seen for DRB1 alleles and the fewest for HLA-C alleles. Some IMGT-functional V segments, including TRBV6-2 and TRBV6-3, could not be told apart with the 87-base-pair reads, so those segments were excluded. It was suggested by the authors that the approach could potentially be generalized to other disease states and immunological phenotypes. Cytomegalovirus status was reported to be diagnosed by the classifier with high specificity and sensitivity in both the original and validation cohorts.

The cohort consisted of approximately 670 healthy bone marrow donors. At the time of sampling, all cohort members were nominally healthy, though unrecorded immune exposures were likely present. The donor tested CMV seropositive, placing the donor among the roughly 300 seropositive members of the cohort. A peripheral blood sample was collected from each donor, and TCR beta sequencing was performed on peripheral blood mononuclear cells. The Qiagen DNeasy Blood Extraction Kit was used to extract genomic DNA from the blood cell samples. Library preparation employed the immunoSEQ multiplex PCR assay. The multiplex PCR relied on a mix of 60 forward primers for TCR Vbeta segments and 13 reverse primers for TCR Jbeta segments. Amplification of the CDR3 region of rearranged TCR beta genes was performed with a multiplex PCR assay on genomic DNA. The amplified TCR beta libraries were sequenced on the Illumina HiSeq System as 87-base-pair reads. On the authors' methods: Across the roughly 640 repertoires, a later analysis counted roughly 84 million unique TCR beta chains, approximately 10 million of which were shared by at least two donors. A nearest-neighbor algorithm error-corrected the raw reads and collapsed the reads into unique sequences, merging closely related sequences to remove PCR and sequencing errors. V, D and J gene segments were assigned by aligning CDR3 sequences to IMGT reference sequences. Each retained sequence needed at least a six-nucleotide match to both a V gene segment and a J gene segment. A rearrangement counted as productive if the CDR3 had no stop codons and remained in frame with V and J, and every other rearrangement counted as non-productive. Following IMGT convention, CDR3 was defined as the stretch from the second conserved V-encoded cysteine up to the conserved J-encoded phenylalanine. The earlier analysis of more than 450 of the donors excluded sequences that lacked an unambiguous match to a single V gene segment. In an earlier analysis of 500 to 750 of the donors, V segments were called functional above 56.7% productive rearrangements and were called segregating when the between-donor standard deviation exceeded 5%. A statistical classification framework was developed to diagnose cytomegalovirus status using the catalog of TCR beta chain sequences. V and J gene assignment, in a later analysis, came from comparing TCR nucleotide sequences with IMGT/GENE-DB human TR gene sequences. A later analysis assigned CDR3 sequences and most-parsimonious VDJ recombination scenarios with the TCRdist pipeline. A later analysis defined each TCR beta chain by its CDR3 amino acid sequence plus V-gene family, and excluded reads lacking a unique V-gene family. A later analysis removed over 500 highly shared, low-generation-probability nucleotide sequences to deal with suspected cross-contamination and a sequencing artifact. In a later analysis, a clonal expansion index for each public chain was calculated from normalized within-repertoire ranks of inferred template counts. In a later analysis, generation probabilities were computed with a VDJ recombination model fitted to out-of-frame rearrangements, and the resulting probabilities were checked against IGoR. In a later analysis, TCR-TCR, TCR-HLA and TCR-CMV co-occurrence was scored with hypergeometric tests, and a repertoire-size bias correction was applied to TCR pairs. A later analysis estimated false discovery rates by permuting HLA or CMV assignments 20 times. In a later analysis, co-occurring TCRs were grouped using DBSCAN, and TCRdist sequence similarity was added for clustering within HLA-allele-positive subsets. Co-occurrence clustering excluded repertoires with fewer than 30,000 or more than 120,000 public chains, plus five with anomalous nucleotide sharing. In its TCRdb copy, this immuneACCESS table keeps in-frame sequences only and misses some clones. Where compared with another copy, unresolved V genes explain less than half of these, and the others have no known cause. The V and J calls and clone size were taken over from that table, and D and trimming were inferred from the DNA. In all, the sample holds fewer than 150,000 clones, and around 80% of those were seen once. More than 7% of the sample belongs to the ten largest clones.

Recombination joined TRBV5-6 with TRBJ1-1, with no confident D gene call. This receptor was obtained from a female donor in good health and CMV-seropositive. Sequenced: PBMCs. The nucleotide sequence reads as follows: TGTGCCAGCAGCTTGGTCTCGAACACTGAAGCTTTCTTT. Translated, this is CASSLVSNTEAFF.